This entry features one T cell receptor (beta chain) sequence. Which antigen it targets is not known. No clone much larger than this one lies a single base away; base qualities are absent. The library was generated by the immunoSEQ multiplex PCR assay. For the multiplex PCR, a mixture combining 60 forward primers for TCR Vbeta segments and 13 reverse primers for TCR Jbeta segments was used. The CDR3 region of rearranged TCR beta genes was amplified from genomic DNA by a multiplex PCR assay. The Illumina HiSeq System was used to sequence the amplified TCR beta libraries as 87-base-pair reads. The study's processing was this. A later analysis tallied roughly 76 million unique TCR beta chains across the 666 repertoires, and around 9.9 million of those chains were shared by two or more donors. A nearest-neighbor algorithm error-corrected the raw reads and collapsed the reads into unique sequences, merging closely related sequences to remove PCR and sequencing errors. Alignment of CDR3 sequences to IMGT reference sequences was used to assign V, D and J gene segments. For a sequence to be retained, at least a six-nucleotide match to both a V gene segment and a J gene segment was required. Rearrangements were called productive when the CDR3 lacked stop codons and stayed in frame with V and J; all others were non-productive. Following IMGT convention, CDR3 was defined as the stretch from the second conserved V-encoded cysteine up to the conserved J-encoded phenylalanine. Sequences without an unambiguous match to a single V gene segment were excluded from the earlier analysis of about 600 of the donors. In an earlier analysis of almost 600 of the donors, a V segment was called functional when productive rearrangements were above 56.7%, and segregating when the standard deviation between donors exceeded 5%. To diagnose cytomegalovirus status from the catalog of TCR beta chain sequences, a statistical classification framework was built. A later analysis assigned V and J genes by comparing TCR nucleotide sequences with IMGT/GENE-DB human TR gene sequences. The TCRdist pipeline was used in a later analysis to assign CDR3 sequences and most-parsimonious VDJ recombination scenarios. In a later analysis, each TCR beta chain was defined by its CDR3 amino acid sequence together with its V-gene family, and reads without a unique V-gene family were excluded. To address suspected cross-contamination and a sequencing artifact, a later analysis removed some 620 highly shared, low-generation-probability nucleotide sequences. In a later analysis, a clonal expansion index for each public chain was calculated from normalized within-repertoire ranks of inferred template counts. In a later analysis, generation probabilities were computed using a VDJ recombination model fitted to out-of-frame rearrangements, and the results were checked against IGoR. A later analysis scored TCR-TCR, TCR-HLA and TCR-CMV co-occurrence with hypergeometric tests, applying a repertoire-size bias correction to TCR pairs. To estimate false discovery rates, a later analysis permuted the HLA or CMV assignments 20 times. In a later analysis, co-occurring TCRs were grouped using DBSCAN, and TCRdist sequence similarity was added for clustering within HLA-allele-positive subsets. Co-occurrence clustering excluded repertoires with fewer than 30,000 or more than 120,000 public chains, plus five with anomalous nucleotide sharing. This is the immuneACCESS table as TCRdb keeps it, with only in-frame sequences that have V and J called. A part of the clones is gone; compared with another copy, unresolved V genes explain less than half, and the rest is unexplained. For V, J and clone size, that table is used; D and trimming come from the DNA. The sample yields about 100,000 clones; more than 65% were counted once. Under 5% of the sample comes from the top ten.

The cohort comprised some 700 healthy bone marrow donors. All cohort members were sampled while nominally healthy, although unrecorded immune exposures were likely present. The donor was CMV seropositive and belonged to the group of more than 250 seropositive cohort members. A peripheral blood sample was collected from each donor, and TCR beta sequencing was performed on peripheral blood mononuclear cells. Genomic DNA extraction from the blood cell samples was performed with the Qiagen DNeasy Blood Extraction Kit. The data belong to a study of cytomegalovirus exposure and HLA in healthy donors (dated by TCRdb to between 2016 and 2019). Some background on the complete study: An earlier analysis of some 550 of the donors reported roughly 300 Gb of sequence data and 120 million or so unique TCR beta sequences from some 180 million T cells. An early release that covered several hundred HLA-typed donors contained approximately 300 gigabases of sequencing data and about 84 million unique TCR sequences. The genetic ancestry cluster associated with self-reported Caucasian donors included around 76% of the 398 genotyped donors. The study was designed to test whether signatures of past pathogen exposure could be identified by cataloging public T cell receptors. The study profiled the T cell repertoires of about 720 subjects by immunosequencing and related them to cytomegalovirus serostatus. Besides the first cohort of approximately 710 subjects, a separate validation cohort made up of over a hundred different subjects was used. High-throughput TCR immunosequencing, statistical association of individual TCRs with disease status, and machine learning were combined to predict cytomegalovirus infection status. In a later analysis, previously published TCR beta repertoires from 550 to 750 donors were re-analyzed and high-resolution HLA genotyping was added so that TCR occurrence patterns could be studied. In the later analysis, no new phenotypic data were used to find candidate immune exposures; instead, reliance was placed on TCR beta sequences and their occurrence across donors. An earlier analysis of around 580 of the donors used high-throughput TCR beta sequencing to judge whether each TCR beta V gene segment behaved as functional or pseudogenic. Alongside the repertoire data, information on donor age, sex, ethnicity and CMV serostatus was compiled. In a later genetic analysis, genome-wide SNP genotypes for about 55% of the roughly 670 donors were used, and that subset was treated as a discovery cohort. All discovery cohort repertoires had been generated using a single sequencing platform. Class I and class II HLA loci were covered by the typing at four-digit resolution. Typing coverage differed by locus: A, B, C, DRB1 and DQB1 were typed in about 629-640 donors, DQA1 in about 550, DPA1 in approximately 610, and DPB1 in approximately 450. Roughly five DR-DQ haplotypes were treated as single units for association and clustering because of strong linkage in the cohort. Across about 380 genotyped donors of the cohort, an average of roughly 250,000 unique TCR beta nucleotide sequences per donor were sequenced, and 15% to 20% of those sequences were non-productive. Study-level results and caveats: The classifier was reported to diagnose cytomegalovirus status with high specificity and sensitivity in both the original and validation cohorts. A cluster of highly shared sequence variants was judged likely to be a technical artifact of the sequencing pipeline. Assigning TCR associations to individual alleles was difficult when HLA alleles, especially DR and DQ, strongly co-occurred. According to the authors, the approach could potentially be generalized to other disease states and immunological phenotypes. In a later analysis, some 18,000 TCR beta sequences were associated with specific HLA alleles at a false discovery rate of 0.05. In vitro tests confirmed that a few of the cytomegalovirus-associated TCR beta chains recognize cytomegalovirus antigens. Some IMGT-functional V segments, including TRBV6-2 and TRBV6-3, could not be distinguished by the 87-base-pair reads and were therefore excluded. According to a later analysis, TCR association rates differed among HLA loci, with DRB1 alleles showing the most associated TCRs and HLA-C alleles showing the fewest. According to a later analysis, most CMV-associated TCR beta chains appeared to be HLA-restricted, and the HLA associations seemed to be driven largely by CMV exposure. A later analysis reported that several top co-occurrence clusters appeared linked to parvovirus B19, influenza, CMV and Epstein-Barr virus. While some public TCRs were present in many individuals, most TCR sequences turned up only very rarely across donors. The only immune exposure information available for the cohort was CMV serostatus. A further reported finding was that TCR beta sequences accurately predicted the HLA-A and HLA-B alleles for most subjects in the first cohort. In a later genetic analysis, fewer N-insertions in productive TCRs were reported among donors in an Asian-associated ancestry cluster than the approximately 710-donor mean. The study listed 164 TCR beta chains as associated with cytomegalovirus. An association between a missense DCLRE1C variant and V-gene and J-gene trimming of TCR beta chains was found in a later genetic analysis and replicated in an independent cohort. Because HLA typing was unavailable for some donors at each locus, only the typed subset was used in association tests. In a later analysis, HLA-associated TCR beta chains showed more clonal expansion and lower generation probabilities than non-associated chains that were equally common. The earlier analysis of approximately 560 of the donors excluded roughly 17 rarely observed V segments, including chromosome 9 orphons, because counts were too low. Correlated functional status among segregating V segments might be attributable to linkage disequilibrium, but an unknown experimental factor could not be ruled out. Presence/absence analyses assumed roughly uniform sequencing depth across donors, an assumption that may not hold. In an earlier analysis of fewer than 750 of the donors, most TCR beta V segments were observed in productive rearrangements about 90% or about 30% of the time, broadly matching IMGT annotations. The cohort was sequenced for TCR beta chains only, and without alpha or paired-chain data the features that could be detected were limited.

Its CDR3 holds 14 amino acids, cysteine through phenylalanine. The kept DNA is CDR3 alone, 42 bases in frame from the first base. CDR1 and CDR2 are drawn from the germline V gene (reference sequence): SEHNR, FQNEAQ. The trim is 2 bases for V and 5 bases for J, with a gap of 12 bases between the germline ends. Sequenced input: PBMCs. The receptor chain draws on TRBV7-9 and TRBJ1-2; 6 matching bases give a weak D call of TRBD1. This clonotype was sampled from a woman between 45 and 60 years old in good health and CMV-seropositive. CDR3 region: CASSLSAGVYGYTF. The DNA reads as follows: TGTGCCAGCAGCTTATCAGCAGGGGTTTATGGCTACACCTTC.